This is a list of T cell receptor beta chains from one sample in a study of cytomegalovirus exposure and HLA in healthy donors. Measured with immunoSEQ multiplex PCR; TCRdb has only the in-frame clones, and not every one. The table has approximately 120,000 clones, roughly 74% seen once. Input material: PBMCs. The source is a man aged 40-49 years in good health and CMV-seronegative. Each CDR3 is given with its conserved first and last residue. D genes are given only for firm matches. Expanded clones are given a class, and other clones once, few, many or no size at all.

j_call: TRBJ2-7; d_call: -; clone_size: few; v_call: TRBV9; cdr3_aa: CASSAFDGAAYEQYF; cdr3_nt: TGTGCCAGCAGCGCCTTTGATGGGGCCGCCTACGAGCAGTACTTC
j_call: TRBJ2-1; d_call: -; clone_size: -; v_call: TRBV5-1; cdr3_aa: CASSATGDSSYNEQFF; cdr3_nt: TGCGCCAGCAGCGCCACGGGGGACAGCTCCTACAATGAGCAGTTCTTC
j_call: TRBJ2-7; d_call: TRBD1; clone_size: -; v_call: TRBV14; cdr3_aa: CASSHPPGQSSYEQYF; cdr3_nt: TGTGCCAGCAGTCACCCACCGGGACAGAGCTCCTACGAGCAGTACTTC
j_call: TRBJ2-7; d_call: -; clone_size: -; v_call: TRBV7-2; cdr3_aa: CASSLIGQGPAEQYF; cdr3_nt: TGTGCCAGCAGCTTAATTGGGCAGGGGCCCGCCGAGCAGTACTTC
j_call: TRBJ1-2; d_call: -; clone_size: -; v_call: TRBV6-5; cdr3_aa: CASSYDVRSGGYTF; cdr3_nt: TGTGCCAGCAGTTACGATGTCAGATCGGGGGGCTACACCTTC
j_call: TRBJ2-7; d_call: -; clone_size: -; v_call: TRBV9; cdr3_aa: CASSVLGGSHEQYF; cdr3_nt: TGTGCCAGCAGCGTCCTCGGAGGGAGCCACGAGCAGTACTTC
j_call: TRBJ1-2; d_call: TRBD1; clone_size: -; v_call: TRBV6-5; cdr3_aa: CASSGGGPYGYTF; cdr3_nt: TGTGCCAGCAGTGGAGGGGGCCCCTATGGCTACACCTTC
j_call: TRBJ1-6; d_call: TRBD1; clone_size: -; v_call: TRBV9; cdr3_aa: CASSERTGSNSPLHF; cdr3_nt: TGTGCCAGCAGCGAAAGGACAGGTTCAAATTCACCCCTCCACTTT
j_call: TRBJ1-4; d_call: -; clone_size: -; v_call: TRBV28; cdr3_aa: CASSLPSGEKLFF; cdr3_nt: TGTGCCAGCAGTTTGCCCTCGGGAGAAAAACTGTTTTTT
j_call: TRBJ2-1; d_call: TRBD2; clone_size: -; v_call: TRBV7-6; cdr3_aa: CASSLEPGLYNEQFF; cdr3_nt: TGTGCCAGCAGCTTAGAACCGGGACTATACAATGAGCAGTTCTTC
j_call: TRBJ1-2; d_call: TRBD1; clone_size: -; v_call: TRBV7-2; cdr3_aa: CASSGTGSNYGYTF; cdr3_nt: TGTGCCAGCAGCGGGACAGGGTCTAACTATGGCTACACCTTC
j_call: TRBJ1-4; d_call: -; clone_size: -; v_call: TRBV7-9; cdr3_aa: CASSSRLLSTNEKLFF; cdr3_nt: TGTGCCAGCAGCTCTCGACTACTCTCAACTAATGAAAAACTGTTTTTT
j_call: TRBJ2-4; d_call: TRBD1; clone_size: -; v_call: TRBV7-8; cdr3_aa: CASSPLAGTENIQYF; cdr3_nt: TGTGCCAGCAGCCCGTTGGCCGGGACAGAAAACATTCAGTACTTC
j_call: TRBJ2-7; d_call: -; clone_size: -; v_call: TRBV7-8; cdr3_aa: CASSLSRDSYEQYF; cdr3_nt: TGTGCCAGCAGCTTATCCAGGGATTCCTACGAGCAGTACTTC
j_call: TRBJ2-4; d_call: TRBD1; clone_size: -; v_call: TRBV27; cdr3_aa: CASSSTGGTGGIQYF; cdr3_nt: TGTGCCAGCAGTTCAACCGGGGGGACAGGGGGTATTCAGTACTTC
j_call: TRBJ1-2; d_call: -; clone_size: -; v_call: TRBV27; cdr3_aa: CASSPRGEGGYGYTF; cdr3_nt: TGTGCCAGCAGTCCCCGCGGTGAGGGTGGATATGGCTACACCTTC
j_call: TRBJ2-3; d_call: -; clone_size: -; v_call: TRBV2; cdr3_aa: CASMQRRGIDAQYF; cdr3_nt: TGTGCCAGCATGCAGCGGCGCGGGATCGATGCGCAGTATTTT
j_call: TRBJ1-1; d_call: -; clone_size: -; v_call: TRBV30; cdr3_aa: CAWSGMQGEAFF; cdr3_nt: TGTGCCTGGAGTGGAATGCAGGGCGAAGCTTTCTTT
j_call: TRBJ2-1; d_call: TRBD1; clone_size: -; v_call: TRBV7-2; cdr3_aa: CASSYPTGINNEQFF; cdr3_nt: TGTGCCAGCAGCTATCCGACAGGGATAAACAATGAGCAGTTCTTC
j_call: TRBJ2-7; d_call: -; clone_size: -; v_call: TRBV18; cdr3_aa: CASSPVGQGGTYEQYF; cdr3_nt: TGTGCCAGCTCACCAGTAGGTCAGGGAGGCACCTACGAGCAGTACTTC
j_call: TRBJ2-1; d_call: TRBD1; clone_size: few; v_call: TRBV4-1; cdr3_aa: CASSPGPGTGALDEQFF; cdr3_nt: TGCGCCAGCAGCCCGGGCCCCGGGACAGGGGCCTTGGATGAGCAGTTCTTC
j_call: TRBJ1-6; d_call: -; clone_size: -; v_call: TRBV9; cdr3_aa: CASSVAEGIGSPLHF; cdr3_nt: TGTGCCAGCAGCGTAGCGGAGGGTATAGGATCACCCCTCCACTTT
j_call: TRBJ2-7; d_call: -; clone_size: -; v_call: TRBV18; cdr3_aa: CASSPDTGEQYF; cdr3_nt: TGTGCCAGCTCACCCGACACAGGGGAGCAGTACTTC
j_call: TRBJ1-1; d_call: TRBD1; clone_size: once; v_call: TRBV6-5; cdr3_aa: CASSSSGQGRTEAFF; cdr3_nt: TGTGCCAGCAGTTCCTCGGGACAGGGGAGGACTGAAGCTTTCTTT
j_call: TRBJ1-6; d_call: TRBD1; clone_size: -; v_call: TRBV7-9; cdr3_aa: CASSRSGTGGESPLHF; cdr3_nt: TGTGCCAGCAGCCGATCCGGGACAGGGGGCGAATCACCCCTCCACTTT
j_call: TRBJ2-2; d_call: TRBD1; clone_size: -; v_call: TRBV5-4; cdr3_aa: CASSFDRGNGELFF; cdr3_nt: TGTGCCAGCAGCTTCGACAGGGGGAACGGGGAGCTGTTTTTT
j_call: TRBJ2-1; d_call: -; clone_size: -; v_call: TRBV5-6; cdr3_aa: CASSRGHPNEQFF; cdr3_nt: TGTGCCAGCAGCAGGGGACACCCCAATGAGCAGTTCTTC
j_call: TRBJ2-7; d_call: TRBD2; clone_size: -; v_call: TRBV4-2; cdr3_aa: CASSPGLSYEQYF; cdr3_nt: TGTGCCAGCAGCCCGGGACTATCTTACGAGCAGTACTTC
j_call: TRBJ2-2; d_call: -; clone_size: -; v_call: TRBV25-1; cdr3_aa: CASSELFDWSPNTGELFF; cdr3_nt: TGTGCCAGCAGTGAACTATTCGATTGGAGCCCGAACACCGGGGAGCTGTTTTTT
j_call: TRBJ2-3; d_call: -; clone_size: -; v_call: TRBV11-2; cdr3_aa: CASSLAGRTSTDTQYF; cdr3_nt: TGTGCCAGCAGCTTAGCCGGCAGGACTAGCACAGATACGCAGTATTTT
j_call: TRBJ2-4; d_call: -; clone_size: -; v_call: TRBV6-6; cdr3_aa: CASSPSGKKNIQYF; cdr3_nt: TGTGCCAGCAGTCCCTCGGGGAAAAAAAACATTCAGTACTTC
j_call: TRBJ2-6; d_call: -; clone_size: few; v_call: TRBV5-5; cdr3_aa: CASSSRDSGSGANVLTF; cdr3_nt: TGTGCCAGCAGCTCCCGGGACTCTGGCTCTGGGGCCAACGTCCTGACTTTC
j_call: TRBJ1-6; d_call: -; clone_size: -; v_call: TRBV7-8; cdr3_aa: CASSPSGLIGTLHF; cdr3_nt: TGTGCCAGCAGCCCGTCCGGACTTATAGGGACCCTCCACTTT
j_call: TRBJ2-7; d_call: -; clone_size: -; v_call: TRBV19; cdr3_aa: CASSIDSGTGTYEQYF; cdr3_nt: TGTGCCAGTAGTATAGATAGCGGGACAGGGACCTACGAGCAGTACTTC
j_call: TRBJ2-4; d_call: -; clone_size: -; v_call: TRBV7-2; cdr3_aa: CASSLQTQAEKNIQYF; cdr3_nt: TGTGCCAGCAGCCTCCAAACTCAAGCGGAAAAAAACATTCAGTACTTC
j_call: TRBJ1-1; d_call: -; clone_size: few; v_call: TRBV28; cdr3_aa: CASRPGTLNTEAFF; cdr3_nt: TGTGCCAGCAGGCCCGGGACACTGAACACTGAAGCTTTCTTT
j_call: TRBJ2-5; d_call: TRBD1; clone_size: -; v_call: TRBV6-6; cdr3_aa: CACSGTVNKETQYF; cdr3_nt: TGTGCCTGCTCCGGGACAGTGAATAAAGAGACCCAGTACTTC
j_call: TRBJ1-5; d_call: -; clone_size: -; v_call: TRBV19; cdr3_aa: CASSIGGRSSQPQHF; cdr3_nt: TGTGCCAGTAGTATAGGTGGCCGCTCTAGTCAGCCCCAGCATTTT
j_call: TRBJ1-5; d_call: -; clone_size: -; v_call: TRBV6-6; cdr3_aa: CAARGYSNQPQHF; cdr3_nt: TGTGCCGCGCGGGGTTACAGCAATCAGCCCCAGCATTTT
j_call: TRBJ1-4; d_call: -; clone_size: once; v_call: TRBV21-1; cdr3_aa: CASSRLGHRGKKLFF; cdr3_nt: TGTGCCAGCAGCAGGTTGGGACACAGGGGGAAAAAACTGTTTTTT
j_call: TRBJ2-5; d_call: TRBD1; clone_size: -; v_call: TRBV4-2; cdr3_aa: CASSPLDRGQETQYF; cdr3_nt: TGTGCCAGCAGCCCCTTAGACAGGGGCCAAGAGACCCAGTACTTC
j_call: TRBJ1-2; d_call: -; clone_size: -; v_call: TRBV9; cdr3_aa: CASSAAQDGYTF; cdr3_nt: TGTGCCAGCAGCGCCGCACAGGATGGCTACACCTTC
j_call: TRBJ2-7; d_call: -; clone_size: -; v_call: TRBV6-1; cdr3_aa: CASSDPDRRDRRF; cdr3_nt: TGTGCCAGCAGTGATCCCGACAGGCGAGACCGGAGGTTC
j_call: TRBJ2-2; d_call: TRBD1; clone_size: -; v_call: TRBV19; cdr3_aa: CASSIGDRGWLGELFF; cdr3_nt: TGTGCCAGTAGTATAGGGGACAGGGGGTGGCTCGGGGAGCTGTTTTTT
j_call: TRBJ1-1; d_call: TRBD1; clone_size: -; v_call: TRBV25-1; cdr3_aa: CASSEAPGQRTNTEAFF; cdr3_nt: TGTGCCAGCAGTGAAGCCCCGGGACAGAGAACGAACACTGAAGCTTTCTTT
j_call: TRBJ1-4; d_call: -; clone_size: once; v_call: TRBV5-6; cdr3_aa: CASYRQNEKLFF; cdr3_nt: TGTGCCAGCTATAGACAGAATGAAAAACTGTTTTTT
j_call: TRBJ2-3; d_call: -; clone_size: -; v_call: TRBV19; cdr3_aa: CASSIAGSDTQYF; cdr3_nt: TGTGCCAGTAGTATAGCGGGGTCAGATACGCAGTATTTT
j_call: TRBJ1-4; d_call: -; clone_size: -; v_call: TRBV7-2; cdr3_aa: CASSVQSGTNEKLFF; cdr3_nt: TGTGCCAGCAGCGTGCAATCGGGGACTAATGAAAAACTGTTTTTT
j_call: TRBJ2-3; d_call: TRBD1; clone_size: -; v_call: TRBV4-3; cdr3_aa: CASSQLDRGPDTQYF; cdr3_nt: TGCGCCAGCAGCCAATTAGACAGGGGGCCAGATACGCAGTATTTT
j_call: TRBJ2-5; d_call: TRBD1; clone_size: -; v_call: TRBV25-1; cdr3_aa: CASSEGQGAIQETQYF; cdr3_nt: TGTGCCAGCAGTGAGGGACAGGGGGCAATCCAAGAGACCCAGTACTTC